What follows are 24 T cell receptor beta chains derived from one specimen sequenced in a study of T-cell reconstitution after alpha-beta-depleted transplantation in children. The library targeted TCRbeta and was prepared with unique molecular identifiers. TCRdb re-called the PCR reads through MiXCR, storing one row per CDR3 protein. Among about 250,000 distinct CDR3 sequences, roughly a quarter were seen once, and the ten largest hold around 4.8%. This material consisted of PBMCs, mostly from graft donor cells, taken 360 days after TCRalphabeta/CD19-depleted stem cell transplant. These receptors originate from a female patient aged 2-10 years who had a stem cell transplant for congenital amegakaryocytic thrombocytopenia, so the T cells may come from the graft donor.

This clonotype was recorded at least ten times. V and J are TRBV20-1 and TRBJ2-1; TRBD2 agrees at 8 bases. V shed 6 bases, J shed 16 bases, and the junction held 14 bases outside the gene matches. Germline V gene lookup returns CDR1 DFQATT and CDR2 SNEGSKA (reference sequence). The CDR3 totals 12 residues. The CDR3: CSAIISGTSVFF. DNA of the CDR3: TGCAGTGCAATAATCAGCGGGACTAGTGTCTTCTTC.

This clonotype was detected only a few times. The chain has TRBV7-7 and TRBJ2-3, with 9 bases matching TRBD2. The CDR3 has 16 amino acids. V lost 5 bases, J lost 3 bases, and 9 bases stayed unmatched. Germline CDR1 and CDR2: SSHAT and FNYEAQ (reference sequence). For the CDR3, the DNA is TGTGCCAGCAGCCCGGGGACTAGCCGGGGTACAGATACGCAGTATTTT. Translation gives CASSPGTSRGTDTQYF.

In its sample, this clonotype was seen a few times. The J gene is TRBJ2-1, the V gene TRBV4-1, with TRBD2 matching 8 bases. Germline loops: CDR1 MGHRA, CDR2 YSYEKL. The CDR3 runs to 17 residues. With 3 bases clipped from V and 11 bases from J, the junction kept 18 bases outside the gene matches. DNA for the CDR3: TGCGCCAGCAGCCAGGGGTTTTTTGGACTAGCAGGGTTACAGCAGTTCTTC. It encodes CASSQGFFGLAGLQQFF.

This clonotype was picked up many times. A junction end diverges from the germline sequence, so it may reflect a read error. The V gene is TRBV12-3 or TRBV12-4, the J gene TRBJ2-4; no definite D call. The CDR3 has 15 residues. Here the CDR3 DNA reads TGTGCCAGCGGTTTGGGCTTACTAGCCAAAAACATTCAGTACTTC. It codes for CASGLGLLAKNIQYF.

This chain links TRBV20-1 with TRBJ2-1, with a tentative D call TRBD1 (5 bases). This CDR3 is 15 amino acids long. Germline V CDR1 and CDR2: DFQATT, SNEGSKA (reference sequence). Trimming cost V 0 bases and J 2 bases, with 11 bases left between them. The CDR3 coding sequence is TGCAGTGCTAGAGAAGACAGAGACACCTACAATGAGCAGTTCTTC. The encoded protein is CSAREDRDTYNEQFF.

This chain connects TRBV7-9 to TRBJ2-1, with 8 bases aligning to TRBD2. The germline V gene has CDR1 SEHNR and CDR2 FQNEAQ (reference sequence). With V trimmed by 5 bases and J by 8 bases, 11 bases remained unmatched. The CDR3 has 15 residues. As DNA, the CDR3 is TGTGCCAGCAGCCCTCGGATAGCGGGGTTCTATGAGCAGTTCTTC. It specifies CASSPRIAGFYEQFF.

This clonotype was seen at least ten times. The chain joins TRBV12-3 or TRBV12-4 to TRBJ1-2; D call uncertain. The length of the CDR3 is 12 residues. The V end was cut by 6 bases, the J end by 4 bases, with 9 bases between. The CDR3 nucleotides read TGTGCCAGCAGGGCTATGGGCTATGGCTACACCTTC. Its protein is CASRAMGYGYTF.

This clonotype was recorded a few times. The rearrangement uses TRBV5-1 and TRBJ2-1; perhaps D is TRBD1 or TRBD2 (5 bases each). Trimming stripped 4 bases from V and 2 bases from J, with 13 bases between. The CDR3 runs to 15 residues. Germline CDR1 is SGHRS and CDR2 is YFSETQ. The DNA of the CDR3 is TGCGCCAGCAGCACCGGGACGACACCCTACAATGAGCAGTTCTTC. Amino acids: CASSTGTTPYNEQFF.

This clonotype came up many times. The gene calls are TRBV12-3 or TRBV12-4 and TRBJ2-7, with no clear D. V lost 10 bases and J lost 3, with 16 bases in between. CDR3 length: 13 residues. The chain's CDR3 is CATQPATGYEQYF. The CDR3 bases are TGTGCCACCCAGCCCGCTACCGGCTACGAGCAGTACTTC.

V usage is TRBV7-2 and J usage is TRBJ2-7, with 9 bases aligning to TRBD2. V lost 2 bases, J lost 6 bases, and 14 bases stayed unmatched. Germline lookup yields CDR1 SGHTA and CDR2 FQGNSA. This CDR3 has 17 residues. The CDR3 loop is CASSLLGVGGRAREQYF. The CDR3 nucleotides are TGTGCCAGCAGCTTACTAGGTGTGGGCGGGAGGGCTCGCGAGCAGTACTTC. The variable domain in full, completed from reference TRBV7-2 and TRBJ2-7, reads GAGVSQSPSNKVTEKGKDVELRCDPISGHTALYWYRQSLGQGLEFLIYFQGNSAPDKSGLPSDRFSAERTGGSVSTLTIQRTQQEDSAVYLCASSLLGVGGRAREQYFGPGTRLTVT.

Only one count was recorded for this clonotype. This rearrangement joins TRBV20-1 to TRBJ1-1, with 8 bases that match TRBD1. CDR1 is DFQATT, CDR2 SNEGSKA, per germline (reference sequence). V lost 5 bases and J lost 5; bases outside the gene matches: 10. The CDR3 spans 14 residues. CDR3 loop: CSARQGASFTEAFF. In nucleotides, the CDR3 is TGCAGTGCTCGTCAGGGGGCGTCTTTTACTGAAGCTTTCTTT.

This clonotype was counted a few times. The chain recombines TRBV4-1 with TRBJ2-3; the match to TRBD2 covers 8 bases. Germline loops: CDR1 MGHRA, CDR2 YSYEKL. The CDR3 consists of 17 residues. V shed 0 bases, J shed 6 bases, and the junction held 11 bases outside the gene matches. The DNA of the CDR3 is TGCGCCAGCAGCCAAGAAGGGAGTAGCGGGGTCGTGGATACGCAGTATTTT. Protein product: CASSQEGSSGVVDTQYF.

V gene TRBV2 combines with J gene TRBJ1-5, with D tentatively TRBD1 (6 bases). The germline V and J ends were trimmed by 6 bases and 1 base, with 13 bases remaining between them. Germline-derived CDR1 and CDR2 are SNHLY and FYNNEI. The CDR3 contains 15 residues. CDR3 DNA sequence: TGTGCCAGCAGCGCACAGGGACTGAGCAATCAGCCCCAGCATTTT. This codes for CASSAQGLSNQPQHF. The variable domain in full, with the rest retrieved from reference TRBV2 and TRBJ1-5, is EPEVTQTPSHQVTQMGQEVILRCVPISNHLYFYWYRQILGQKVEFLVSFYNNEISEKSEIFDDQFSVERPDGSNFTLKIRSTKLEDSAMYFCASSAQGLSNQPQHFGDGTRLSIL.

This clonotype was detected a few times. DNA for the CDR3: TGTGCCAGCAGCTTATACGTAGGCGCGGCTAATGAAAAACTGTTTTTT. It yields the protein CASSLYVGAANEKLFF. This sequence joins TRBV7-8 and TRBJ1-4; D not certain. Trimming pared 2 bases from V and 3 bases from J, leaving 13 bases between. Germline V lookup: CDR1 SGHVS, CDR2 FQNEAQ. The CDR3 runs 16 residues.

The rearrangement links TRBV20-1 to TRBJ2-5, with D possibly being TRBD2 (6 bases). The CDR3 loop spans 15 amino acids. Deletions cut 0 bases from V and 2 bases from J, with 13 bases between. The germline CDR1 and CDR2 sequences are DFQATT and SNEGSKA (reference sequence). CDR3 sequence: CSARDVGAGQETQYF. CDR3 nucleotides: TGCAGTGCTAGAGATGTCGGGGCGGGGCAAGAGACCCAGTACTTC.

This clonotype was observed a handful of times. The chain couples TRBV5-1 to TRBJ2-3; D is uncertain. CDR1 is SGHRS, CDR2 YFSETQ, per germline. V dropped 1 base and J dropped 2 bases, with 5 bases sitting between them. This CDR3 contains 13 residues. CDR3: CASSLLDTDTQYF. The DNA of the CDR3 is TGCGCCAGCAGCTTGCTCGACACAGATACGCAGTATTTT.

CDR3 DNA: TGCGCCAGCAGCTTGGCCACAGACACCGGGGAGCTGTTTTTT. Encoded protein: CASSLATDTGELFF. V gene TRBV5-1 combines with J gene TRBJ2-2; D gene unclear. Trimming took 0 bases from V and 3 from J, leaving 6 bases between them. From germline, CDR1 is SGHRS and CDR2 YFSETQ. The CDR3 is 14 amino acids.

The V and J genes are TRBV12-3 or TRBV12-4 and TRBJ2-1; D remains unclear. V gave up 2 bases and J gave up 9 bases, with 14 bases separating them. The CDR3 loop spans 14 amino acids. CDR3 sequence (DNA): TGTGCCAGCAGTTTACTGCCCAGTAGAGGTGAGCAGTTCTTC. This translates into CASSLLPSRGEQFF.

This chain joins TRBV18 and TRBJ1-1; D call uncertain. Trimming pared 5 bases from V and 2 bases from J, leaving 6 bases between. CDR1 is KGHSH and CDR2 is LQKENI in the germline V gene. The CDR3 loop spans 12 amino acids. CDR3 in DNA: TGTGCCAGCTCAATCCCTAACACTGAAGCTTTCTTT. Translation: CASSIPNTEAFF.

For this clonotype: A much larger clone is a single base away; this may be a read error. The rearrangement uses TRBV4-1 and TRBJ2-1; D call uncertain. V was shortened by 2 bases and J by 12 bases, with 17 bases between the two germline ends. The CDR3 covers 14 residues. The V gene's germline CDR1 is MGHRA and CDR2 YSYEKL. The CDR3 region has the DNA TGCGCCAGCAGCCAACACGGCGGTTCCCGATCGCAGTTCTTC. It encodes CASSQHGGSRSQFF.

The rearrangement uses TRBV10-3 and TRBJ2-7, with 11 bases that match TRBD2. The CDR3 totals 11 residues. Germline V gene data show CDR1 as ENHRY and CDR2 as SYGVKD. J gave up 7 bases and V 10 bases, and 3 bases lay outside the gene matches. CDR3 residues: CATRLAGEQYF. Written as DNA, the CDR3 is TGTGCCACGCGACTAGCGGGGGAGCAGTACTTC.

In this sample, this clonotype turned up many times. This rearrangement joins TRBV7-9 to TRBJ2-1; D call uncertain. Germline CDR1 is SEHNR and CDR2 is FQNEAQ (reference sequence). Trimming stripped 2 bases from V and 4 bases from J, with 12 bases between. The CDR3 length is 15 residues. The chain's CDR3 is CASSLRRLGYNEQFF. The CDR3 nucleotides read TGTGCCAGCAGCTTAAGGCGCCTAGGATACAATGAGCAGTTCTTC.

On this clonotype itself: Germline is not matched at one junction end, which may reflect a read error. The V and J genes are TRBV7-9 and TRBJ2-7; D is ambiguous. Germline V lookup: CDR1 SEHNR, CDR2 FQNEAQ (reference sequence). This CDR3 comprises 14 residues. CDR3 in amino acids: CASSFAQTSYEQYF. The CDR3 DNA reads TGTGCCAGCAGCTTTGCACAGACCTCCTACGAACAGTACTTC.

This clonotype was counted between two and nine times. The V call is TRBV27, the J call TRBJ2-1; D remains unclear. Germline CDR1 MNHEY, CDR2 SMNVEV (reference sequence). The germline V and J ends were trimmed by 4 bases and 5 bases, with 12 bases remaining between them. The CDR3 consists of 14 residues. DNA for the CDR3: TGTGCCAGCAGTTCCGTTAGTGTAGACAATGAGCAGTTCTTC. As protein: CASSSVSVDNEQFF.